The rows below give T cell receptor beta chains drawn from one sample of a study of blood T cell repertoires in COVID-19. Repertoires were generated with immunoSEQ multiplex PCR, while TCRdb's copy carries only in-frame clones and drops some. The sample has 130,000 or so clones; roughly 77% are singletons. Sequenced material: peripheral blood. These receptors were obtained from a man in his sixties with active or convalescent COVID-19. Both conserved end residues are part of each CDR3. The D gene is left open where the match is weak. Clone size appears in some rows only: once, few, many, or a class for an expanded clone.

size	V	J	length	D	CDR3	DNA
.	TRBV28	TRBJ2-1	14	TRBD2	CASSYGVWEGEQFF	TGTGCCAGCAGTTATGGGGTTTGGGAGGGTGAGCAGTTCTTC
.	TRBV27	TRBJ2-7	13	TRBD2	CASSPGLAEEQYF	TGTGCCAGCAGTCCGGGACTAGCGGAAGAGCAGTACTTC
many	TRBV5-1	TRBJ1-4	16	TRBD1	CASRDGQGATNEKLFF	TGCGCCAGCAGGGACGGACAGGGGGCAACTAATGAAAAACTGTTTTTT
.	TRBV7-9	TRBJ2-2	15	TRBD2	CASSSSGSYTGELFF	TGTGCCAGCAGCTCTAGCGGGAGTTACACCGGGGAGCTGTTTTTT
.	TRBV4-2	TRBJ1-1	15	.	CASSQVDRTNTEAFF	TGTGCCAGCAGCCAAGTTGACAGGACGAACACTGAAGCTTTCTTT
.	TRBV7-9	TRBJ2-7	15	.	CASSLARDASYEQYF	TGTGCCAGCAGCTTAGCGCGGGACGCCTCCTACGAGCAGTACTTC
.	TRBV13	TRBJ2-7	14	TRBD1	CASSRGQLLYEQYF	TGTGCCAGCAGCAGGGGACAGCTACTCTACGAGCAGTACTTC
.	TRBV15	TRBJ2-7	16	TRBD1	CATSRDVPDRGREQYF	TGTGCCACCAGCAGAGATGTCCCGGACAGGGGCCGGGAGCAGTACTTC
once	TRBV19	TRBJ2-7	15	.	CASSIGRGFSYEQYF	TGTGCCAGTAGTATAGGCAGGGGATTCTCCTACGAGCAGTACTTC
.	TRBV28	TRBJ2-3	17	TRBD2	CASSFPRLAGGSDTQYF	TGTGCCAGCAGTTTCCCCCGTCTAGCGGGAGGGTCAGATACGCAGTATTTT
.	TRBV7-8	TRBJ1-2	17	TRBD1	CASSLVGDRVSFFGYTF	TGTGCCAGCAGCTTAGTAGGGGACAGGGTATCCTTCTTTGGCTACACCTTC
.	TRBV5-6	TRBJ1-2	15	.	CASSLANAGFYGYTF	TGTGCCAGCAGCTTGGCCAACGCAGGATTCTATGGCTACACCTTC
.	TRBV19	TRBJ2-3	15	TRBD1	CASSPPGQGTDTQYF	TGTGCCAGTAGTCCCCCGGGACAGGGAACAGATACGCAGTATTTT
.	TRBV5-1	TRBJ1-6	14	.	CASSLVEGDSPLHF	TGCGCCAGCAGCTTGGTCGAGGGGGATTCACCCCTCCACTTT
.	TRBV10-3	TRBJ2-7	13	.	CAIQTGRSYEQYF	TGTGCCATCCAGACAGGCCGATCCTACGAGCAGTACTTC
.	TRBV6-5	TRBJ1-1	14	.	CASRVLYGLTEAFF	TGTGCCAGCAGAGTTCTGTACGGACTCACTGAAGCTTTCTTT
.	TRBV19	TRBJ1-2	13	.	CASSRQANYGYTF	TGTGCCAGTAGTAGACAGGCTAACTATGGCTACACCTTC
.	TRBV19	TRBJ2-1	13	TRBD1	CASGTASGNEQFF	TGTGCCAGTGGGACAGCTTCGGGGAATGAGCAGTTCTTC
.	TRBV10-3	TRBJ1-6	15	TRBD1	CAISETGQGDSPLHF	TGTGCCATCAGTGAGACGGGACAGGGAGATTCACCCCTCCACTTT
.	TRBV3-1/TRBV3-2	TRBJ1-1	15	.	CASSQGRGFYTEAFF	TGTGCCAGCAGCCAAGGTAGGGGCTTTTACACTGAAGCTTTCTTT
many	TRBV7-2	TRBJ1-2	16	.	CASSLKALDVGSGYTF	TGTGCCAGCAGCTTAAAGGCTTTGGATGTGGGGAGCGGCTACACCTTC
.	TRBV18	TRBJ2-7	14	TRBD1	CASSQRDSAYEQYF	TGTGCCAGCTCGCAACGGGACAGTGCCTACGAGCAGTACTTC
.	TRBV14	TRBJ2-3	14	TRBD2	CATTIAGGTDTQYF	TGTGCCACCACTATAGCGGGAGGCACAGATACGCAGTATTTT
.	TRBV7-2	TRBJ2-5	12	.	CASSTTQETQYF	TGTGCCAGCAGTACGACACAAGAGACCCAGTACTTC
.	TRBV15	TRBJ2-5	15	.	CATSRGGSLPETQYF	TGTGCCACCAGCAGAGGCGGCAGCCTCCCAGAGACCCAGTACTTC
.	TRBV20-1	TRBJ2-4	11	.	CSARGPDSKYF	TGCAGTGCTAGAGGCCCCGACAGCAAGTACTTC
once	TRBV6-5	TRBJ2-7	12	TRBD1	CASRDRVYEQYF	TGTGCCAGCAGGGACAGGGTTTACGAGCAGTACTTC
.	TRBV24-1	TRBJ1-4	15	TRBD1	CATSDGGQGNEKLFF	TGTGCCACCAGTGATGGGGGACAGGGGAATGAAAAACTGTTTTTT